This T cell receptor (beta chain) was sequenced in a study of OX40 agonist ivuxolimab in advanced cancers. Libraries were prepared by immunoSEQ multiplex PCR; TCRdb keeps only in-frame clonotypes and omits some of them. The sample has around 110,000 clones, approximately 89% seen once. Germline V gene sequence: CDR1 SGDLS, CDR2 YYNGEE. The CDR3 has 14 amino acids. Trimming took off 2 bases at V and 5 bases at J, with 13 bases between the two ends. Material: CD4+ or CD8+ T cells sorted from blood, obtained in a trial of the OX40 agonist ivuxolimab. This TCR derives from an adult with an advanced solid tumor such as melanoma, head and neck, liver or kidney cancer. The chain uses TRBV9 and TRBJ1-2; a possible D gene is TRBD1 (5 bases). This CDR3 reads CASSVGDETYGYTF. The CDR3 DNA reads TGTGCCAGCAGCGTGGGGGACGAAACATATGGCTACACCTTC. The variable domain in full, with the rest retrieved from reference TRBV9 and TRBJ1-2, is DSGVTQTPKHLITATGQRVTLRCSPRSGDLSVYWYQQSLDQGLQFLIQYYNGEERAKGNILERFSAQQFPDLHSELNLSSLELGDSALYFCASSVGDETYGYTFGSGTRLTVV.